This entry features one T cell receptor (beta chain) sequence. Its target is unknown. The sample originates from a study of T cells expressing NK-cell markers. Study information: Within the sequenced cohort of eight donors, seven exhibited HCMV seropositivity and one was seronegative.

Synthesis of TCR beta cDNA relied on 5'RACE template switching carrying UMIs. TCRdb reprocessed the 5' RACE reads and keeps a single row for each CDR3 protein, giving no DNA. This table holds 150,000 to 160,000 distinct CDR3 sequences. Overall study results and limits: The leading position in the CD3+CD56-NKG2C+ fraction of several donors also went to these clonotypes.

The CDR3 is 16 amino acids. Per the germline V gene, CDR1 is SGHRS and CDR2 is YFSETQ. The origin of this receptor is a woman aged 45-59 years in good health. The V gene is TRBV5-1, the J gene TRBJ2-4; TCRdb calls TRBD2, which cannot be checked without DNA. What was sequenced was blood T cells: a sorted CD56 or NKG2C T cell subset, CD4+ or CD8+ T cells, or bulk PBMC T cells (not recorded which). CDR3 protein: CASSLKGGWSKNIQYF.